Described below is a single T cell receptor beta chain sequence and its context. This CDR3 is 13 amino acids long. Trimming shortened V by 1 base and J by 0 bases, and 4 bases separated the two germline ends. Germline loops: CDR1 SGHNT, CDR2 YYREEE (reference sequence). The data were obtained in a study of blood T cell repertoires in COVID-19. This table comes from immunoSEQ multiplex PCR, and its TCRdb copy is limited to in-frame clones, with some not included. The sample shows 45,000 to 65,000 clones, around 81% of them seen only once. The sequence was obtained from a woman aged 60-70 years with acute or convalescent COVID-19. V gene TRBV5-4 combines with J gene TRBJ2-5, with D uncertain. Sequenced sample: peripheral blood. CDR3 amino acids: CASSLQDQETQYF. The CDR3 nucleotides read TGTGCCAGCAGCTTGCAGGACCAAGAGACCCAGTACTTC.